These T cell receptor beta chains were read from a single sample in a study of human T cells and chemical hapten exposure. TCRdb processed the RACE reads anew with MiXCR; each CDR3 protein has one entry. The data show 65,000 or so distinct CDR3 sequences, approximately 6.1% seen once. Sequencing input: whole blood. The receptor source for this set is a female donor in good health. Some clones in this sample may be carry-over from other donors' samples. The CDR3 runs from the conserved cysteine through the conserved F or W. The D gene is left open where the match is weak. Rows give clone size only sometimes, using once, few, many, or a class for an expanded clone.

V	size	D	J	CDR3	DNA
TRBV5-1	-	TRBD1	TRBJ1-1	CASSLGQGGTEAFF	TGCGCCAGCAGCTTGGGACAGGGAGGAACTGAAGCTTTCTTT
TRBV2	-	-	TRBJ2-3	CASSEWGPKEYF	TGTGCCAGCAGTGAATGGGGACCTAAGGAGTATTTT
TRBV6-4	many	-	TRBJ1-5	CASITPRTRGLSNQPQHF	TGTGCCAGCATCACCCCCCGGACAAGGGGTTTAAGCAATCAGCCCCAGCATTTT
TRBV29-1	many	-	TRBJ2-7	CSAAQEGFYEQYF	TGCAGCGCAGCTCAGGAGGGCTTTTACGAGCAGTACTTC
TRBV7-2	few	-	TRBJ1-1	CASAGRGRSTEAFF	TGTGCCAGCGCGGGGAGGGGCCGAAGCACTGAAGCTTTCTTT
TRBV5-1	many	TRBD1	TRBJ2-5	CASSSGTEVGETQYF	TGCGCCAGCAGTTCCGGGACAGAAGTAGGGGAGACCCAGTACTTC
TRBV2	-	-	TRBJ2-3	CASKIGFVADTQYF	TGTGCCAGCAAGATTGGGTTCGTTGCAGATACGCAGTATTTT
TRBV27	many	-	TRBJ2-3	CASRNLGRADTQYF	TGTGCCAGCCGGAATCTTGGTCGCGCAGATACGCAGTATTTT
TRBV12-3/TRBV12-4	many	-	TRBJ2-3	CASSRRDFTDTQYF	TGTGCCAGCAGTCGCAGAGATTTCACAGATACGCAGTATTTT
TRBV20-1	-	-	TRBJ2-3	CSAPFSFGSRDTQYF	TGCAGTGCCCCCTTCAGTTTCGGGAGTAGGGATACGCAGTATTTT
TRBV30	many	-	TRBJ1-1	CAWSVREGTEAFF	TGTGCCTGGAGTGTACGGGAGGGCACTGAAGCTTTCTTT
TRBV11-3	many	-	TRBJ2-2	CASSEQVFWAGELFF	TGTGCCAGCAGCGAACAGGTTTTCTGGGCCGGGGAGCTGTTTTTT
TRBV12-3/TRBV12-4	few	TRBD2	TRBJ2-7	CASRPTSGNYEQYF	TGTGCCAGCAGACCGACTAGCGGGAACTACGAGCAGTACTTC
TRBV20-1	many	-	TRBJ1-5	CSASQRVDQPQHF	TGCAGTGCTAGTCAACGGGTTGATCAGCCCCAGCATTTT
TRBV3-1	many	-	TRBJ2-1	CASSQDFGRGREQFF	TGTGCCAGCAGCCAAGATTTCGGGAGGGGGCGAGAGCAGTTCTTC
TRBV4-3	many	-	TRBJ2-4	CASSQDPSDGDIQYF	TGCGCCAGCAGCCAAGATCCCAGCGACGGAGACATTCAGTACTTC
TRBV29-1	many	TRBD2	TRBJ2-7	CSAMTSGIDEQYF	TGCAGCGCAATGACTAGCGGGATCGACGAGCAGTACTTC
TRBV11-2	few	-	TRBJ2-7	CASSFGQLYEQYF	TGTGCCAGCAGCTTCGGACAGCTTTACGAGCAGTACTTC
TRBV2	many	-	TRBJ2-3	CASSEKGTSTDTQYF	TGTGCCAGCAGTGAAAAGGGGACTTCCACAGATACGCAGTATTTT
TRBV7-8	-	TRBD1	TRBJ2-3	CASSLIGTGVLDTQYF	TGTGCCAGCAGCCTAATCGGGACAGGGGTATTGGATACGCAGTATTTT
TRBV25-1	many	TRBD2	TRBJ2-3	CASSPTPTSGPSTDTQYF	TGTGCCAGCAGTCCCACCCCTACTAGCGGGCCTAGCACAGATACGCAGTATTTT
TRBV6-5	many	-	TRBJ2-1	CASSSNMVAAINEQFF	TGTGCCAGCAGCTCCAATATGGTAGCGGCAATCAATGAGCAGTTCTTC
TRBV7-3	many	-	TRBJ2-7	CASSLYATSYEQYF	TGTGCCAGCAGCTTGTACGCCACTTCCTACGAGCAGTACTTC
TRBV4-1	few	-	TRBJ2-7	CASSQVSLVGREQYF	TGCGCCAGCAGCCAAGTGAGTCTAGTGGGGAGGGAGCAGTACTTC
TRBV25-1	-	-	TRBJ2-7	CASSEEGGGHLAYEQYF	TGTGCCAGCAGTGAAGAAGGAGGAGGGCACCTTGCCTACGAGCAGTACTTC
TRBV25-1	many	-	TRBJ1-5	CASSESHGDSNQPQHF	TGTGCCAGCAGTGAAAGCCACGGGGATAGCAATCAGCCCCAGCATTTT